This is a list of T cell receptor beta chains from one sample in a study of shared T cell receptors in the human thymus. Produced via immunoSEQ multiplex PCR; TCRdb's table is partial and in-frame only. The sample records 450,000 to 650,000 clones, approximately 80% being singletons. The same data also went into a second study, on human thymus T cells.

Sequencing was carried out using thymocytes. The receptors were gathered from a boy under three years old with a congenital heart defect. Each CDR3 is given with its conserved first and last residue. The order of the fields is clone size, D gene, V gene, J gene, CDR3 DNA, CDR3 protein. The D gene is left open where the match is weak. Clone size is stated in some rows and not others, as once, few, many or a class when expanded.

few,TRBD1,TRBV9,TRBJ1-1,TGTGCCAGCAGCGCTGTGACAGGGGGAGGTACTGAAGCTTTCTTT,CASSAVTGGGTEAFF
few,NA,TRBV30,TRBJ1-3,TGTGCCTGGCCTCCAGCGGCCACCCCTGGAAACACCATATATTTT,CAWPPAATPGNTIYF
NA,NA,TRBV28,TRBJ2-3,TGTGCCAGCAGTCCCAGGGTGTACACAGATACGCAGTATTTT,CASSPRVYTDTQYF
NA,TRBD1,TRBV7-2,TRBJ2-7,TGTGCCAGCAGCTACCGGACAGGGTGGGACGAGCAGTACTTC,CASSYRTGWDEQYF
few,TRBD1,TRBV5-4,TRBJ2-5,TGTGCCAGCAGCGGCCGGGACAGGGGGCGCCGGGAGACCCAGTACTTC,CASSGRDRGRRETQYF
NA,NA,TRBV5-1,TRBJ2-7,TGCGCCAGCGCCGCCCCAGGGTCCTACGAGCAGTACTTC,CASAAPGSYEQYF
NA,TRBD1,TRBV5-3,TRBJ1-1,TGTGCCAGAGGGCCGACGGACAGGGACAGGGCCGTCGGCACTGAAGCTTTCTTT,CARGPTDRDRAVGTEAFF
NA,NA,TRBV28,TRBJ2-7,TGTGCCAGCAGCACCAGAGGTTATTCCTACGAGCAGTACTTC,CASSTRGYSYEQYF
NA,TRBD1,TRBV4-2,TRBJ1-2,TGTGCCAGCAGCTTCCAACCGAGGGGACAGGGGGCCTTTAACTATGGCTACACCTTC,CASSFQPRGQGAFNYGYTF
NA,TRBD1,TRBV11-3,TRBJ2-5,TGTGCCAGCATGGTCCACGGACAGGGGGGGCAAGAGACCCAGTACTTC,CASMVHGQGGQETQYF
few,NA,TRBV27,TRBJ2-3,TGTGCCAGCAGTTTAAGTGGGAGCAGCGATACGCAGTATTTT,CASSLSGSSDTQYF
NA,TRBD1,TRBV4-3,TRBJ2-1,TGCGCCAGCAGCCGATTACAGGGGGGAACCTACAATGAGCAGTTCTTC,CASSRLQGGTYNEQFF
few,NA,TRBV15,TRBJ2-2,TGTGCCACCAGCAAATATACCGGGGAGCTGTTTTTT,CATSKYTGELFF
few,NA,TRBV25-1,TRBJ2-1,TGTGCCAGCAGTGAACCCCCCCATGCGGGGAGCTCCTACAATGAGCAGTTCTTC,CASSEPPHAGSSYNEQFF
NA,TRBD1,TRBV29-1,TRBJ1-4,TGCAGCGTTGAGGACAGGGGGCTTCAGAAACTGTTTTTT,CSVEDRGLQKLFF
NA,NA,TRBV21-1,TRBJ2-1,TGTGCCAGCAGCAAAGGAGGCTCAGGGGCTAGCGGGAGGGCGGACAATGAGCAGTTCTTC,CASSKGGSGASGRADNEQFF
NA,TRBD2,TRBV30,TRBJ2-3,TGTGCCTGGAGGCGAAGCGGGAGGTGGGCAGATACGCAGTATTTT,CAWRRSGRWADTQYF
NA,TRBD1,TRBV14,TRBJ2-7,TGTGCCAGCAGCCAAGAGTCCGGCAGGGGGCTGAACGAGCAGTACTTC,CASSQESGRGLNEQYF
NA,NA,TRBV2,TRBJ2-3,TGTGCCAGCACCCTAAATGGTACGCAGTATTTT,CASTLNGTQYF
NA,NA,TRBV30,TRBJ1-5,TGTGCCTGGAGTGTACTTATAGGGGATGGTCAGCCCCAGCATTTT,CAWSVLIGDGQPQHF
NA,NA,TRBV7-8,TRBJ2-1,TGTGCCAGCAGCATGCCGGGGTCCAGCCCTTACAATGAGCAGTTCTTC,CASSMPGSSPYNEQFF
NA,TRBD1,TRBV5-1,TRBJ2-5,TGCGCCAGTCACCCGCAGGGGGCGGGGGAGACCCAGTACTTC,CASHPQGAGETQYF
NA,NA,TRBV27,TRBJ2-7,TGTGCCAGCAGTTGTACGCCCCCTTACGGGTGTTCCTACTACGAGCAGTACTTC,CASSCTPPYGCSYYEQYF
NA,TRBD1,TRBV10-3,TRBJ1-1,TGTGCCATCAGTGAGGGGACAGGGGACACTGAAGCTTTCTTT,CAISEGTGDTEAFF
NA,TRBD2,TRBV5-1,TRBJ2-7,TGCGCCAGCAGCTTGTCAAGCGGGAGTGGATGGCCTAACGAGCAGTACTTC,CASSLSSGSGWPNEQYF
NA,TRBD2,TRBV19,TRBJ2-2,TGTGCCAGTAGTATCCCCCCCAGGGACTATCCAAACACCGGGGAGCTGTTTTTT,CASSIPPRDYPNTGELFF
few,NA,TRBV5-1,TRBJ2-3,TGCGCCAGCAGCTTGGCTCAGGCAGCAGATACGCAGTATTTT,CASSLAQAADTQYF
NA,NA,TRBV28,TRBJ2-3,TGTGCCAGCAGTTTATGGGTCAGGGGGAGGTCAGATACGCAGTATTTT,CASSLWVRGRSDTQYF
NA,TRBD2,TRBV4-3,TRBJ2-1,TGCGCCAGCAGCCAAGATGCCGGACTAGCGGGAGCGGGGGCCTACAATGAGCAGTTCTTC,CASSQDAGLAGAGAYNEQFF
NA,TRBD2,TRBV6-5,TRBJ2-7,TGTGCCAGCAGTAAATTAGCGGGAGAGAACGAGCAGTACTTC,CASSKLAGENEQYF
NA,TRBD2,TRBV27,TRBJ2-3,TGTGCCAGCAGAGGACTAGCGGCCGACACAGATACGCAGTATTTT,CASRGLAADTDTQYF
NA,TRBD2,TRBV25-1,TRBJ2-2,TGTGCCAGCAGACTAGCGGAAGAGAACACCGGGGAGCTGTTTTTT,CASRLAEENTGELFF
NA,NA,TRBV6-1,TRBJ2-7,TGTGCCAGCAGTGAGCGGGACTCGGATGCCTACGAGCAGTACTTC,CASSERDSDAYEQYF
NA,NA,TRBV7-9,TRBJ2-2,TGTGCCAGCAGCGGGGGACAGAACACCGGGGAGCTGTTTTTT,CASSGGQNTGELFF
NA,NA,TRBV5-1,TRBJ2-1,TGCGCCAGCAGCTTGACAGGGCGACCCTACAATGAGCAGTTCTTC,CASSLTGRPYNEQFF
NA,TRBD2,TRBV30,TRBJ2-3,TGTGCCTGGAGTGTAATGGGACTAGCAGCTAGCACAGATACGCAGTATTTT,CAWSVMGLAASTDTQYF
NA,TRBD2,TRBV6-1,TRBJ2-1,TGTGCCAGCAGTGAAGCGTTGACTAGCGGGGGCAATGAGCAGTTCTTC,CASSEALTSGGNEQFF
NA,NA,TRBV29-1,TRBJ2-3,TGCAGCGTTGATAAAACAGCCGTCACAGATACGCAGTATTTT,CSVDKTAVTDTQYF
NA,NA,TRBV30,TRBJ1-4,TGTGCCAGTCACAGGCGGGGTGAAAAACTGTTTTTT,CASHRRGEKLFF
NA,TRBD2,TRBV4-2,TRBJ2-7,TGTGCCAGCAGCCAAGCCCTAGCGGGATCCTACGAGCAGTACTTC,CASSQALAGSYEQYF
NA,NA,TRBV5-8,TRBJ1-2,TGTGCCAGCAGGGGGCGCGGCTATGGCTACACCTTC,CASRGRGYGYTF
NA,TRBD1,TRBV7-9,TRBJ1-2,TGTGCCAGCAGCGCATCTGAGGGGGCTTATGGCTACACCTTC,CASSASEGAYGYTF
NA,TRBD2,TRBV30,TRBJ2-5,TGTGCCTGGGTGCGGTGGTGGCGGGAGAGGGGAAACCAAGAGACCCAGTACTTC,CAWVRWWRERGNQETQYF
NA,TRBD2,TRBV19,TRBJ2-2,TGTGCCAGTAGTATAGTTTTGACTAGCGGGAGGACCACCGGGGAGCTGTTTTTT,CASSIVLTSGRTTGELFF
NA,NA,TRBV15,TRBJ2-3,TGTGCCACCAGCAGATCCCAGGGGGGAACCCTACCTTTGGGGGATACGCAGTATTTT,CATSRSQGGTLPLGDTQYF
NA,TRBD1,TRBV6-1,TRBJ1-1,TGTGCCAGCAGAAGCCTGAGGGACAGATACACTGAAGCTTTCTTT,CASRSLRDRYTEAFF
NA,NA,TRBV12-5,TRBJ2-5,TGTGCTAGTGGTTTGGTATTTAAGGGGTCGAACCAAGAGACCCAGTACTTC,CASGLVFKGSNQETQYF
NA,TRBD2,TRBV9,TRBJ2-7,TGTGCCAGCAGCGTAGCTCCAGCTAGCGGGAGTTACGAGCAGTACTTC,CASSVAPASGSYEQYF
few,TRBD2,TRBV28,TRBJ2-7,TGTGCCAGCAGTCCATCTCAGAGGGCTAGCGGGTCCAGCTCCTACGAGCAGTACTTC,CASSPSQRASGSSSYEQYF
NA,TRBD1,TRBV14,TRBJ1-1,TGTGCCAGCACTCCGGGACAGGGGTTTATGAACACTGAAGCTTTCTTT,CASTPGQGFMNTEAFF
NA,TRBD2,TRBV6-4,TRBJ2-3,TGTGCCAGCAGCCTAACTAGCGGGAGTGCGAATACGCAGTATTTT,CASSLTSGSANTQYF
once,NA,TRBV10-3,TRBJ2-7,TGTGCCATCAGTGAGGGTCGTCCAAGCCCCTACGAGCAGTACTTC,CAISEGRPSPYEQYF
NA,TRBD2,TRBV15,TRBJ2-1,TGTGCCACCAGCACTCGGACTAGCGGGACCCTTGACAATGAGCAGTTCTTC,CATSTRTSGTLDNEQFF
few,TRBD2,TRBV5-4,TRBJ2-7,TGTGCCAGCAGCTTCAGCGGGAGGGGTACTTACGAGCAGTACTTC,CASSFSGRGTYEQYF
NA,TRBD1,TRBV27,TRBJ2-4,TGTGCCAGCAGTCCGGGACAGACGCTAGCCAAAAACATTCAGTACTTC,CASSPGQTLAKNIQYF
NA,TRBD2,TRBV9,TRBJ2-1,TGTGCCAGCAGCGCCCGACTAGCGGGGAGGAGGAGCCCTTACAATGAGCAGTTCTTC,CASSARLAGRRSPYNEQFF
few,NA,TRBV4-2,TRBJ2-2,TGTGCCAGCAGCCAAGATGTCAGCACCGGGGAGCTGTTTTTT,CASSQDVSTGELFF